Listed here are 32 T cell receptor beta chains from one sample, sequenced in a study of metastatic and nonmetastatic thyroid tumors. TCRdb re-called the PCR reads with MiXCR. The table lists 15,000 to 20,000 clones, around 12% of them singletons. Thyroid surgery took place with no prior treatment in any patient. Input material: tumor tissue. The receptors originated from a female donor with papillary thyroid cancer or a benign thyroid nodule (not recorded which). Some clones in this sample may be carry-over from other donors' samples.

In its sample, this clone was seen many times. The rearrangement links TRBV6-9 to TRBJ1-1, with D unresolved. CDR3 length: 13 amino acids. The V gene's germline CDR1 is MNHGY and CDR2 SVAAGI. V lost 4 bases to trimming and J lost 3 bases, with 9 bases between them. CDR3 loop: CASSSTQDTEAFF. CDR3 bases: TGTGCCAGCAGTTCCACCCAAGACACTGAAGCTTTCTTT.

In its sample, this clone was seen many times. The chain employs TRBV7-9 and TRBJ2-7; 9 bases line up with TRBD2. CDR3 length equals 14 residues. With V trimmed by 5 bases and J by 0 bases, 2 bases remained unmatched. Germline lookup yields CDR1 SEHNR and CDR2 FQNEAQ (reference sequence). CDR3 DNA sequence: TGTGCCAGCAGCGGGACTAGCTCCTCCTACGAGCAGTACTTC. This encodes CASSGTSSSYEQYF. The full variable domain, rest sourced from reference TRBV7-9 and TRBJ2-7, is DTGVSQNPRHKITKRGQNVTFRCDPISEHNRLYWYRQTLGQGPEFLTYFQNEAQLEKSRLLSDRFSAERPKGSFSTLEIQRTEQGDSAMYLCASSGTSSSYEQYFGPGTRLTVT.

By its share, this clone is medium-sized. V and J are TRBV11-2 and TRBJ2-3, with a weak D call TRBD2 (6 bases). The V gene's germline CDR1 is SGHAT and CDR2 FQNNGV. This CDR3 has 16 amino acids. The ends were cut back, 0 bases at V and 5 bases at J, with 15 bases in the middle. The CDR3 loop reads CASSLDPGRGRDTQYF. DNA for the CDR3: TGTGCCAGCAGCTTAGACCCTGGGCGGGGTAGAGATACGCAGTATTTT.

This clone was seen ten or more times. The V call is TRBV12-3 or TRBV12-4, the J call TRBJ1-1; no clear D gene. The CDR3 contains 14 residues. Trimming shortened V by 3 bases and J by 1 base, and 9 bases separated the two germline ends. DNA of the CDR3: TGTGCCAGCAGTTTTCGACAATCGAACACTGAAGCTTTCTTT. Translating gives CASSFRQSNTEAFF.

By its share, this clone is medium-sized. The rearrangement joins TRBV20-1 to TRBJ2-7; 7 bases map to TRBD1. Looked up from germline, CDR1 is DFQATT and CDR2 is SNEGSKA (reference sequence). The J segment lost 2 bases and the V segment lost 3 bases, leaving 16 bases of the junction unmatched. The CDR3 length is 17 residues. The CDR3 reads CSASPGTAASSPYEQYF. CDR3 sequence (DNA): TGCAGTGCTAGCCCCGGGACAGCCGCGTCGTCTCCCTACGAGCAGTACTTC.

The chain joins TRBV11-2 to TRBJ2-3, with unresolved D. With 5 bases removed from V and 3 bases from J, the gap between germline ends came to 15 bases. The CDR3 runs to 15 residues. Germline V lookup: CDR1 SGHAT, CDR2 FQNNGV. For the CDR3, the DNA is TGTGCCAGCAGCACCTGGCAGCCCCCAACAGATACGCAGTATTTT. Residues: CASSTWQPPTDTQYF.

This clone was recorded at least ten times. This sequence joins TRBV9 and TRBJ2-3; D not resolved. V lost 0 bases to trimming and J lost 5 bases, with 7 bases between them. Germline-derived CDR1 and CDR2 are SGDLS and YYNGEE. The CDR3 loop spans 13 amino acids. For the CDR3, the DNA is TGTGCCAGCAGCGTAGACCTTGTAGATACGCAGTATTTT. This encodes CASSVDLVDTQYF.

This clone was counted many times. The chain uses TRBV30 and TRBJ1-5, with D possibly TRBD1 on 6 matching bases. The CDR3 sequence is 18 residues long. Trimming cost V 4 bases and J 2 bases, with 24 bases left between them. Germline CDR1 and CDR2: GTSNPN and SVGIG (reference sequence). The CDR3 DNA sequence: TGTGCCTGGATGAAGGAAACAGGGCCTATGAGGGGCAATCAGCCCCAGCATTTT. Its translation: CAWMKETGPMRGNQPQHF. Complete variable domain (other parts from reference TRBV30 and TRBJ1-5): SQTIHQWPATLVQPVGSPLSLECTVEGTSNPNLYWYRQAAGRGLQLLFYSVGIGQISSEVPQNLSASRPQDRQFILSSKKLLLSDSGFYLCAWMKETGPMRGNQPQHFGDGTRLSIL.

The genes are TRBV4-3 and TRBJ1-2; 10 bases line up with TRBD1. V gave up 0 bases and J gave up 2 bases; unmatched junction bases: 3. The CDR3 extends over 16 amino acids. The germline V gene has CDR1 LGHNA and CDR2 YSLEER. Here the CDR3 reads CASSQETGGANYGYTF. Here the CDR3 DNA reads TGCGCCAGCAGCCAAGAGACAGGGGGCGCGAACTATGGCTACACCTTC.

This rearrangement joins TRBV2 to TRBJ2-3; D perhaps matches TRBD2 (5 bases). V was pared by 6 bases and J by 1 base, with 14 bases between. Germline V CDR1 and CDR2: SNHLY, FYNNEI. The CDR3 has 15 amino acids. CDR3 sequence (DNA): TGTGCCAGCAGCCCCAGAGCGGACGGCACAGATACGCAGTATTTT. The encoded protein is CASSPRADGTDTQYF.

This clone has a count of ten or more. The rearrangement uses TRBV7-9 and TRBJ2-5, with 9 bases identical to TRBD2. CDR1 is SEHNR and CDR2 is FQNEAQ in the germline V gene (reference sequence). This CDR3 has 14 amino acids. V shed 4 bases, J shed 4 bases, and the junction held 4 bases outside the gene matches. CDR3 region: CASSWSSGTETQYF. In nucleotides, the CDR3 is TGTGCCAGCAGCTGGTCTAGCGGGACAGAGACCCAGTACTTC.

In regard to this clone: A much bigger clone sits one base away, suggesting this may be a read error. CDR3 residues: CSVREGQGWWEQFF. The CDR3 DNA reads as TGCAGTGTTAGAGAGGGACAGGGGTGGTGGGAGCAGTTCTTC. The V and J genes are TRBV20-1 and TRBJ2-1, with 10 nucleotides matching TRBD1. The CDR3 is made up of 14 amino acids. The germline V gene encodes CDR1 DFQATT and CDR2 SNEGSKA (reference sequence).

This clone was observed many times. J is TRBJ1-2 and V is TRBV7-2; the D is unclear. Germline values: CDR1 SGHTA, CDR2 FQGNSA. V lost 1 base and J lost 7, with 13 bases in between. The CDR3 has 14 amino acids. The CDR3 DNA is TGTGCCAGCAGCTTAGATCCGACGACGGGTGGCTACACCTTC. Its protein product is CASSLDPTTGGYTF.

This clone was counted between two and nine times. The genes are TRBV6-1 and TRBJ2-7; D gene uncertain. Germline CDR1 reads MNHNS; CDR2 reads SASEGT. Deletions cut 8 bases from V and 3 bases from J, with 14 bases between. CDR3 length: 13 residues. This CDR3 is CASLRLGGYEQYF. CDR3 sequence (DNA): TGTGCCAGCCTCCGCTTGGGTGGCTACGAGCAGTACTTC.

The chain carries TRBV20-1 and TRBJ2-7; the match to TRBD2 covers 15 bases. The V and J ends lost 6 bases and 4 bases, in that order; junction bases with no gene match: 16. This CDR3 comprises 18 residues. From germline, CDR1 is DFQATT and CDR2 SNEGSKA (reference sequence). CDR3 protein: CSALNLGLAGGLGYEQYF. CDR3 bases: TGCAGTGCCCTGAATCTGGGACTAGCGGGAGGTCTGGGTTACGAGCAGTACTTC.

This chain uses TRBV20-1 with TRBJ1-5; 7 nucleotides line up with TRBD1. Per germline, CDR1 DFQATT and CDR2 SNEGSKA (reference sequence). This CDR3 is 15 amino acids long. V shed 1 base, J shed 7 bases, and the junction held 10 bases outside the gene matches. The CDR3 sequence is CSARGPTGVTQPQHF. In nucleotides, the CDR3 is TGCAGTGCTAGAGGACCTACAGGGGTTACGCAGCCCCAGCATTTT.

The chain recombines TRBV28 with TRBJ2-7; 9 bases agree with TRBD1. Germline V gene sequence: CDR1 MDHEN, CDR2 SYDVKM. The V segment lost 6 bases and the J segment 6 bases; nucleotides outside the gene matches: 6. CDR3 length equals 13 residues. CDR3: CASRDRGCGEQYF. The CDR3 DNA is TGTGCCAGCAGGGACAGGGGATGTGGCGAGCAGTACTTC.

As for this clone: A much larger clone differs from this one at a single base, so this may be a read error. Within the sample, other DNA sequences also encode this same CDR3. The J gene is TRBJ2-5, the V gene TRBV10-3; 9 bases agree with TRBD1. Per germline, CDR1 ENHRY and CDR2 SYGVKD. The CDR3 sequence is 16 residues long. With 6 bases clipped from V and 2 bases from J, the junction kept 10 bases outside the gene matches. This chain's CDR3 is CAISGTPGTGQETQYF. The CDR3 nucleotides read TGTGCCATCAGCGGCACCCCCGGGACAGGGCAAGAGACCCAGTACTTC.

This clone came up many times. This chain uses TRBV6-1 with TRBJ2-2; D is possibly TRBD1 or TRBD2 (6 bases each). CDR3 size: 13 residues. Per germline, CDR1 MNHNS and CDR2 SASEGT. V was trimmed by 6 bases and J by 5 bases, leaving 10 bases between them. For the CDR3, the DNA is TGTGCCAGCAGGGGGGGCGGGACCGGGGAGCTGTTTTTT. Translation gives CASRGGGTGELFF.

In this sample, this clone turned up many times. This rearrangement joins TRBV20-1 to TRBJ2-5; D may correspond to TRBD1 or TRBD2 (5 bases each). In germline, CDR1 is DFQATT, CDR2 SNEGSKA (reference sequence). Trimming stripped 1 base from V and 4 bases from J, with 13 bases between. The CDR3 sequence is 14 residues long. The CDR3 region is CSARAPGGAETQYF. CDR3 in DNA: TGCAGTGCTAGAGCTCCTGGGGGTGCAGAGACCCAGTACTTC.

About this clone itself: This could be a read error, since a much larger clone is one nucleotide away. The V and J genes are TRBV20-1 and TRBJ2-5; D might be TRBD2 (7 bases). The CDR3 length is 13 residues. Germline-derived CDR1 and CDR2 are DFQATT and SNEGSKA (reference sequence). CDR3 DNA sequence: TGCCGTGCGGGAGAGACAGGTTTGGAGACCCAGTACTTC. This sequence encodes CRAGETGLETQYF.

This sequence joins TRBV20-1 and TRBJ2-7; D is tentatively TRBD1 or TRBD2 (6 bases each). The CDR3 is 15 amino acids. Looked up from germline, CDR1 is DFQATT and CDR2 is SNEGSKA (reference sequence). V was pared by 5 bases and J by 3 bases, with 20 bases between. The CDR3 loop is CSAARLEGGFYEQYF. CDR3 bases: TGCAGTGCTGCCAGACTAGAGGGGGGATTCTACGAGCAGTACTTC.

This clone was detected only a few times. The V call is TRBV11-2, the J call TRBJ2-5; D call uncertain. V lost 2 bases to trimming and J lost 4 bases, with 11 bases between them. The CDR3 consists of 14 residues. The germline gives CDR1 SGHAT, CDR2 FQNNGV. CDR3 sequence (DNA): TGTGCCAGCAGCTTATCTCTAGGTTCAGAGACCCAGTACTTC. Translation gives CASSLSLGSETQYF.

This clone was found many times. The junction does not match germline at one end; this may be a read error. V and J are TRBV6-1 and TRBJ2-2; 9 bases map to TRBD1. This CDR3 is built from 16 residues. From germline, CDR1 is MNHNS and CDR2 SASEGT. In DNA form, the CDR3 reads TGTGCCAGCAGTGAACGGGACAGGGATAACACCGGGGAGTTGTTTTTT. Translating it yields CASSERDRDNTGELFF.

This clone was seen at least ten times. The junction departs from the called germline gene at one end, perhaps through a read error. The V call is TRBV24-1, the J call TRBJ2-1, with D perhaps TRBD1 or TRBD2 (6 bases each). Germline V gene lookup returns CDR1 KGHDR and CDR2 SFDVKD. CDR3 size: 14 residues. The CDR3 region has the DNA TGTGCCACCCAAGACCCCGCCGGGGGCAATGAGCAGCTCTTC. It is translated as CATQDPAGGNEQLF.

The table lists this clone with many counts. The chain joins TRBV11-2 to TRBJ1-6, with D tentatively TRBD1 (5 bases). The germline V gene has CDR1 SGHAT and CDR2 FQNNGV. Trimming left V 5 bases short and J 6 bases short, with 14 bases between. The CDR3 length is 15 residues. In DNA, the CDR3 is TGTGCCAGCAGCCCCTGGGGACGAACTAATTCACCCCTCCACTTT. This codes for CASSPWGRTNSPLHF.

This chain links TRBV6-1 with TRBJ2-7, with D perhaps given as TRBD1 or TRBD2 (5 bases each). Germline assignment: CDR1 MNHNS and CDR2 SASEGT. The CDR3 is made up of 15 amino acids. Trimming took 2 bases from V and 0 from J, leaving 11 bases between them. DNA of the CDR3: TGTGCCAGCAGTGAATTCTGGGACGGCTCCTACGAGCAGTACTTC. This sequence encodes CASSEFWDGSYEQYF.

This clone has a single count. The V and J genes are TRBV5-8 and TRBJ2-1; D is unresolved. Germline V lookup: CDR1 SGHTS, CDR2 YDEGEE. Trimming removed 4 bases at V and 3 bases at J, with 5 bases between. The length of the CDR3 is 12 residues. CDR3 coding DNA: TGTGCCAGCAGCAGCGACTACAATGAGCAGTTCTTC. Amino acid sequence: CASSSDYNEQFF.

At least ten counts were recorded for this clone. The same CDR3 is also encoded by other DNA sequences in this sample. The CDR3 DNA is TGCGCCAGCAGCTTGTGGGCGGCATCAGACACTGAAGCTTTCTTT. The encoded protein is CASSLWAASDTEAFF. This sequence joins TRBV5-1 and TRBJ1-1; no firm D call. The V gene lost 1 base and the J gene lost 3 bases, with 13 bases spanning the gap. Germline assignment: CDR1 SGHRS and CDR2 YFSETQ. There are 15 residues in the CDR3.

This clone was counted at least ten times. The chain employs TRBV7-6 and TRBJ2-2; TRBD1 is a possible D gene (6 bases). The CDR3 sequence is 15 residues long. The V and J ends lost 5 bases and 1 base respectively, with 11 bases between them. The V gene's germline CDR1 is SGHVS and CDR2 FNYEAQ. CDR3 amino acids: CASSVDRLNTGELFF. CDR3 nucleotides: TGTGCCAGCAGCGTTGACAGGCTGAACACCGGGGAGCTGTTTTTT.

The sample holds many counts of this clone. The rearrangement joins TRBV10-1 to TRBJ2-1; possible D gene TRBD1, 5 bases. The CDR3 loop spans 12 amino acids. Per germline, CDR1 WNHNN and CDR2 SYGVQD (reference sequence). Trimming removed 3 bases from V and 7 bases from J, with 7 bases in between. The CDR3 DNA reads TGCGCCAGCAGTGAAAGGGGAAATGAGCAGTTCTTC. Translation gives CASSERGNEQFF.

This clone turned up a few times. This chain links TRBV6-1 with TRBJ2-1; D is undetermined. V lost 6 bases to trimming and J lost 8 bases, with 20 bases between them. Germline loops: CDR1 MNHNS, CDR2 SASEGT. CDR3 length: 15 amino acids. The CDR3 is CASRPQATTPYEQFF. CDR3 nucleotides: TGTGCCAGCAGACCCCAGGCAACCACGCCGTATGAGCAGTTCTTC.